The clone carrying this T cell receptor (beta chain) came up a few times. These data come from a study of beta chain features in type 1 diabetes. Investigators reverse transcribed all isolated RNA, so they sequenced expressed TCRB transcripts. Profiling relied on immunoSEQ multiplex PCR, and the TCRdb table lists in-frame clones only, not all of them. The sample holds around 310,000 clones, approximately 10% seen once. The V segment lost 5 bases and the J segment 1 base; nucleotides outside the gene matches: 4. Germline CDR1 SGHTA, CDR2 FQGNSA. There are 15 residues in the CDR3. This TCR came from a woman in her 30s in good health. The chain couples TRBV7-2 to TRBJ2-2, with 7 bases aligning to TRBD1. What was sequenced was naive CD4+ T cells from blood. The CDR3 region has the DNA TGTGCCAGCAGCCTTCGGACAGGGAACACCGGGGAGCTGTTTTTT. This translates into CASSLRTGNTGELFF.